These 18 T cell receptor beta chains came from one sample sequenced in a study of blood T cells in healthy people across ages. Using a J-beta primer mix together with a sample-barcoded 5' primer, a second PCR was run for about 6 to 12 cycles. TCRdb re-derived calls from the 5' RACE reads in MiXCR, one entry per CDR3 protein. The sample consists of over 1,200,000 distinct CDR3 sequences, approximately 63% of them appearing once. Sequences were obtained from blood. Source of these receptors: a man aged 18 to 30 in good health.

This clonotype was detected a few times. The J gene is TRBJ1-2, the V gene TRBV12-3 or TRBV12-4; no clear D. V dropped 1 base and J dropped 9 bases, with 12 bases sitting between them. The CDR3 contains 13 residues. The CDR3 here is CASSLVIGESYTF. CDR3 bases: TGTGCCAGCAGTTTAGTCATCGGTGAGAGCTACACCTTC.

Note on this clonotype: This clone may be a read error of a much larger clone one base away. J is TRBJ2-1 and V is TRBV20-1, with 7 positions matching TRBD2. The closer fit of TRBJ2-7 to the DNA end suggests the J call may be wrong. Germline CDR1 DFQATT, CDR2 SNEGSKA (reference sequence). The CDR3 extends over 15 amino acids. The CDR3 is CSAREAQREIYEQYF. CDR3 sequence (DNA): TGCAGTGCTAGGGAGGCCCAGCGGGAAATATATGAGCAGTACTTC.

The chain is built from TRBV7-9 and TRBJ2-5; 12 bases map to TRBD2. The CDR3 contains 17 residues. With V trimmed by 2 bases and J by 5 bases, 9 bases remained unmatched. Germline CDR1 is SEHNR and CDR2 is FQNEAQ (reference sequence). DNA for the CDR3: TGTGCCAGCAGCTTAATCACTAGCGGGAGGCGTGAGGAGACCCAGTACTTC. Translation: CASSLITSGRREETQYF.

The J gene is TRBJ2-1, the V gene TRBV27, with 13 bases identical to TRBD2. CDR3 length: 16 amino acids. CDR1 is MNHEY, CDR2 SMNVEV, per germline (reference sequence). V shed 2 bases and J 6 bases; nucleotides not matched to a gene: 4. The CDR3 DNA reads TGTGCCAGCAGTTTAAATGGACTAGCGGGAGTCAATGAGCAGTTCTTC. Translating gives CASSLNGLAGVNEQFF.

This clonotype was recorded a few times. The rearrangement joins TRBV7-2 to TRBJ2-1, with TRBD1 matching 9 bases. Germline V gene sequence: CDR1 SGHTA, CDR2 FQGNSA. The CDR3 is made up of 14 amino acids. The ends lost 4 bases at V and 6 bases at J; junction bases unmatched: 4. CDR3 coding DNA: TGTGCCAGCAGCTCAGCGGGACAGGGCAATGAGCAGTTCTTC. This sequence encodes CASSSAGQGNEQFF.

CDR3 DNA: TGCGCCAGCAGCTTGTCTAGCGGGGAGGGATTCTACGAGCAGTACTTC. Translated: CASSLSSGEGFYEQYF. The genes are TRBV5-1 and TRBJ2-7, with 9 bases matching TRBD2. Germline V gene lookup returns CDR1 SGHRS and CDR2 YFSETQ. This CDR3 comprises 16 residues. J lost 3 bases, V lost 1 base, and 8 bases had no gene match.

The chain uses TRBV29-1 and TRBJ2-5, with 9 nucleotides matching TRBD2. The closer fit of TRBJ2-7 to the DNA end suggests the J call may be wrong. The CDR3 totals 17 residues. The V gene's germline CDR1 is SQVTM and CDR2 ANQGSEA. DNA for the CDR3: TGCAGCGTTGAAGATCGGGGTAGCGGGGGCGATTCCTACGAGCAGTACTTC. This codes for CSVEDRGSGGDSYEQYF.

The V call is TRBV14, the J call TRBJ1-3; the D gene is possibly TRBD1 (5 bases). The CDR3 has 12 residues. Trimming shortened V by 3 bases and J by 10 bases, and 10 bases separated the two germline ends. Germline CDR1 and CDR2: SGHDN and FVKESK. In nucleotides, the CDR3 is TGTGCCAGCAGCCAGGGGCCCTGGACCATATATTTT. This translates into CASSQGPWTIYF.

V gene TRBV4-2 combines with J gene TRBJ2-7; weak D call: TRBD1 (6 bases). Per germline, CDR1 LGHNA and CDR2 YNFKEQ. The V gene lost 5 bases and the J gene lost 0 bases, with 14 bases spanning the gap. This CDR3 spans 15 amino acids. CDR3 DNA: TGTGCCAGCAGCATCAGACAGGAAAGCTCCTACGAGCAGTACTTC. Its protein is CASSIRQESSYEQYF.

This sequence joins TRBV29-1 and TRBJ1-1, with D perhaps matching TRBD1 (6 bases). V was cut by 7 bases and J by 1 base, with 19 bases left in between. CDR3 length: 15 amino acids. From germline, CDR1 is SQVTM and CDR2 ANQGSEA. The CDR3 protein is CSATGARLGNTEAFF. The CDR3, as DNA: TGCAGCGCGACGGGGGCCCGCCTTGGGAACACTGAAGCTTTCTTT.

This sequence joins TRBV6-5 and TRBJ2-5, with a possible D match to TRBD2 (5 bases). Trimming took 2 bases from V and 4 from J, leaving 8 bases between them. CDR1 and CDR2 (germline): MNHEY, SVGAGI. The CDR3 contains 13 residues. The CDR3 bases are TGTGCCAGCAGTTACGAGGGTTCAGAGACCCAGTACTTC. Residues: CASSYEGSETQYF.

The chain recombines TRBV2 with TRBJ2-1, with D maybe TRBD1 (5 bases). The V end lost 4 bases, the J end lost 3 bases, and 13 bases lay between the germline ends. Germline V gene lookup returns CDR1 SNHLY and CDR2 FYNNEI. This CDR3 is built from 15 residues. The CDR3 coding sequence is TGTGCCAGCAGTGGGACAACCGTTTTCTACAATGAGCAGTTCTTC. Protein product: CASSGTTVFYNEQFF.

The rearrangement joins TRBV6-7 to TRBJ1-1, with D possibly TRBD1 on 6 matching bases. TRBV6-7 has ORF status, its function being uncertain. There are 13 residues in the CDR3. Trimming took 5 bases from V and 10 from J, leaving 17 bases between them. DNA of the CDR3: TGTGCCAGCAGTGCGCCTAAGGGGGGTGGAGCTTTCTTT. Translation: CASSAPKGGGAFF.

V usage is TRBV5-1 and J usage is TRBJ2-1; D unclear. The germline V and J ends were trimmed by 0 bases and 16 bases, with 14 bases remaining between them. From germline, CDR1 is SGHRS and CDR2 YFSETQ. The CDR3 has 12 amino acids. Written as DNA, the CDR3 is TGCGCCAGCAGCTTGGAGAGTCAGAGAGCTTTCTTC. It specifies CASSLESQRAFF.

This clonotype appeared a few times. This rearrangement joins TRBV5-1 to TRBJ2-7, with D uncertain. Deletions cut 4 bases from V and 1 base from J, with 15 bases between. Germline V gene data show CDR1 as SGHRS and CDR2 as YFSETQ. The CDR3 spans 15 residues. Written as DNA, the CDR3 is TGCGCCAGCAGCGTCGACATTGGGATGTCCTACGAGCAGTACTTC. This encodes CASSVDIGMSYEQYF.

V and J are TRBV2 and TRBJ1-1; 7 bases line up with TRBD1. J gave up 1 base and V 9 bases, and 2 bases lay outside the gene matches. Per the germline V gene, CDR1 is SNHLY and CDR2 is FYNNEI. The CDR3 loop spans 12 amino acids. The CDR3 loop reads CARGTANTEAFF. DNA for the CDR3: TGTGCCAGGGGGACAGCGAACACTGAAGCTTTCTTT.

This chain joins TRBV27 and TRBJ2-1; the D is unclear. The V gene's germline CDR1 is MNHEY and CDR2 SMNVEV (reference sequence). The CDR3 spans 12 residues. V was clipped by 5 bases and J by 8 bases, with 10 bases between them. The CDR3 coding sequence is TGTGCCAGCAGTCCTAGAATCGATGAGCAGTTCTTC. As protein: CASSPRIDEQFF.

A few counts support this clonotype. V gene TRBV7-2 combines with J gene TRBJ2-4; no firm D call. Germline V gives CDR1 SGHTA, CDR2 FQGNSA. The length of the CDR3 is 14 residues. Between the trimmed V and J ends, which lost 6 bases and 5 bases, there was a span of 14 bases. CDR3 loop: CASSLAGVENIQYF. The CDR3 DNA sequence: TGTGCCAGCAGTTTGGCAGGTGTGGAAAACATTCAGTACTTC. The variable domain in full, completed from reference TRBV7-2 and TRBJ2-4, reads GAGVSQSPSNKVTEKGKDVELRCDPISGHTALYWYRQSLGQGLEFLIYFQGNSAPDKSGLPSDRFSAERTGGSVSTLTIQRTQQEDSAVYLCASSLAGVENIQYFGAGTRLSVL.